This TCR beta chain was captured by sequencing in a study of blood T cell repertoires in COVID-19. About the study: Spain, Italy and the United States supplied samples that represented acute and convalescent COVID-19. PBMCs, B-cell-depleted T cells, or T cells provided the cDNA or gDNA that made up the material.

The length of the CDR3 is 16 residues. Trimming cost V 4 bases and J 5 bases; bases outside gene matches: 12. Germline V lookup: CDR1 SGHTA, CDR2 FQGTGA. In the authors' methods: Amplification of reference gene primers provided the estimated nucleated cell counts. Sequenced by immunoSEQ multiplex PCR; TCRdb stores in-frame clones only, minus some. Clone size and the V and J calls come from that table; the DNA yielded D and trimming. This table holds under 200,000 clones, 80% to 90% found once. The receptor's source is a woman between 70 and 85 years old with COVID-19, enrolled during active disease. The chain has TRBV7-3 and TRBJ2-5, with TRBD2 identical over 8 bases. The sequencing sample was made of peripheral blood. The DNA for the CDR3 is TGTGCCAGCAGCTCAGGGCCAGCGGGGGATGGTGAGACCCAGTACTTC. It specifies CASSSGPAGDGETQYF.